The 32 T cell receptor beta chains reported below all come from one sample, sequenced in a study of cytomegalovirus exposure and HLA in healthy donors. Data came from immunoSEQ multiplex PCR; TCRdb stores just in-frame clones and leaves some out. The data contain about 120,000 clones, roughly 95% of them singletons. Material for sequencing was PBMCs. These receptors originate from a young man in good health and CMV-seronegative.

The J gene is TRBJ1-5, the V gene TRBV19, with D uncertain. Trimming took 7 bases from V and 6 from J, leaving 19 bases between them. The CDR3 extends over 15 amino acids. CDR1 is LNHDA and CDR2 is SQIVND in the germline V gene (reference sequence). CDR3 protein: CASITSGDMGQPQHF. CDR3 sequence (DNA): TGTGCCAGTATTACCTCGGGAGACATGGGTCAGCCCCAGCATTTT.

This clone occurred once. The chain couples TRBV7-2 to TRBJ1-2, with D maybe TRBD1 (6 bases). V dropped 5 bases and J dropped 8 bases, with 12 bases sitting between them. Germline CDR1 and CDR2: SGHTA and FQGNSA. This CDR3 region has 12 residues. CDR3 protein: CASSPQGTGYTF. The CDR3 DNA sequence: TGTGCCAGCAGCCCACAGGGAACGGGCTACACCTTC.

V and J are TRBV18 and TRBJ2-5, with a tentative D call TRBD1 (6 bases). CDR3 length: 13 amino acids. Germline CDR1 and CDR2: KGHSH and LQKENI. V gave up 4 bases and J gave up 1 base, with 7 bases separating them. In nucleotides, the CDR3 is TGTGCCAGCTCACGGACAGCCCAAGAGACCCAGTACTTC. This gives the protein CASSRTAQETQYF.

The CDR3 sequence: CASSLGTEDGYTF. The CDR3 DNA follows: TGTGCCAGCAGCTTAGGGACAGAAGATGGCTACACCTTC. The chain employs TRBV7-9 and TRBJ1-2, with TRBD1 as a possible D gene (6 bases). Germline V gives CDR1 SEHNR, CDR2 FQNEAQ (reference sequence). This CDR3 spans 13 amino acids. The germline V and J ends were trimmed by 1 base and 6 bases, with 9 bases remaining between them.

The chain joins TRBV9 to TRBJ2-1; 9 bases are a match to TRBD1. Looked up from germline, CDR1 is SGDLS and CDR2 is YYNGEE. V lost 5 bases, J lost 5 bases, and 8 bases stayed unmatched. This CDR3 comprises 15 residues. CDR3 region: CASRALQGANNEQFF. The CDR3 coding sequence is TGTGCCAGCAGGGCCCTACAGGGGGCAAACAATGAGCAGTTCTTC.

In DNA, the CDR3 is TGTGCCAGCAGTTTAACCGGGTACGAGCAGTACTTC. It codes for CASSLTGYEQYF. The V gene is TRBV27, the J gene TRBJ2-7, with D unclear. The germline V gene encodes CDR1 MNHEY and CDR2 SMNVEV (reference sequence). The length of the CDR3 is 12 residues. V shed 2 bases and J shed 4 bases, with 6 bases lying between them.

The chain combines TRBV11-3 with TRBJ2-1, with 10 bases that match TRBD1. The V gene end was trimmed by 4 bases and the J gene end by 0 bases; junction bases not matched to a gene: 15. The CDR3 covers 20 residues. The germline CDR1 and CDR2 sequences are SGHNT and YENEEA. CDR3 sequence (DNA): TGTGCCAGCAGCTGGCGGGGACAGGGGCCTAGCGGGTCCTCCTACAATGAGCAGTTCTTC. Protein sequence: CASSWRGQGPSGSSYNEQFF.

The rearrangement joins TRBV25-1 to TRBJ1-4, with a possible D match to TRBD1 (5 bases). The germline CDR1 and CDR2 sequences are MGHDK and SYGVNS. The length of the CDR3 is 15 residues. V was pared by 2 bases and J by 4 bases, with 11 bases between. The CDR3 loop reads CASSEGWGVNEKLFF. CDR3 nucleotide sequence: TGTGCCAGCAGTGAAGGATGGGGGGTTAATGAAAAACTGTTTTTT. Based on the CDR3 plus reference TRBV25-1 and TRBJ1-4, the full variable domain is EADIYQTPRYLVIGTGKKITLECSQTMGHDKMYWYQQDPGMELHLIHYSYGVNSTEKGDLSSESTVSRIRTEHFPLTLESARPSHTSQYLCASSEGWGVNEKLFFGSGTQLSVL.

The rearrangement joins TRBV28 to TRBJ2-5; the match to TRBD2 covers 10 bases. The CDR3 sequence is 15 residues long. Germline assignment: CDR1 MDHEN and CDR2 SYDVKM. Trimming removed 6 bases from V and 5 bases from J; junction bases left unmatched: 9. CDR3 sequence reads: CASRISGRAAETQYF. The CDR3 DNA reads TGTGCCAGCAGAATAAGCGGGAGGGCCGCGGAGACCCAGTACTTC.

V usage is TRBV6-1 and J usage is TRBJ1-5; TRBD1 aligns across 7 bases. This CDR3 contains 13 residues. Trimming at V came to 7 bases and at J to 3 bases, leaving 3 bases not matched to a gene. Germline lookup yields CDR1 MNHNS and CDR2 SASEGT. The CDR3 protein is CASTRGTNQPQHF. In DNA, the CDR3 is TGTGCCAGCACCAGGGGGACCAATCAGCCCCAGCATTTT.

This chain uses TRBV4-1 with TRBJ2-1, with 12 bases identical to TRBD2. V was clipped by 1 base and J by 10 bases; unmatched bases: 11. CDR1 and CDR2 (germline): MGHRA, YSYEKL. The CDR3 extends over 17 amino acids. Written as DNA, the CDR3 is TGCGCCAGCAGCCAAGGACTATTTGGACTAGCGGGAAAGGAGCAGTTCTTC. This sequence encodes CASSQGLFGLAGKEQFF.

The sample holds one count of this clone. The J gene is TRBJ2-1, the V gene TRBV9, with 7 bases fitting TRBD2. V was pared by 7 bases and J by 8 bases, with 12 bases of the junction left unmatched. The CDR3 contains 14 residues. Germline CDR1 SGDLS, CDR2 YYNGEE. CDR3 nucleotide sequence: TGTGCCAGCGGTATACTAGCGTCTTTCGATGAGCAGTTCTTC. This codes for CASGILASFDEQFF.

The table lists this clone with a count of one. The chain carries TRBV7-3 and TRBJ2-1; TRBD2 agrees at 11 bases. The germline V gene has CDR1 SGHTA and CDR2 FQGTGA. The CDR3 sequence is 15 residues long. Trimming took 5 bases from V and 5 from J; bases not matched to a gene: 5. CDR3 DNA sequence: TGTGCCAGCAGCCTCCTAGCGGGGGGAGACAATGAGCAGTTCTTC. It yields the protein CASSLLAGGDNEQFF.

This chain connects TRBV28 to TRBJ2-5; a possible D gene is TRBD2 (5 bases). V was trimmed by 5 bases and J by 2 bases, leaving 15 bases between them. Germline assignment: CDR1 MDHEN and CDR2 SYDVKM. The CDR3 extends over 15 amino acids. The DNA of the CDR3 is TGTGCCAGCAGTCTACCAATAGGACTTCAAGAGACCCAGTACTTC. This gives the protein CASSLPIGLQETQYF.

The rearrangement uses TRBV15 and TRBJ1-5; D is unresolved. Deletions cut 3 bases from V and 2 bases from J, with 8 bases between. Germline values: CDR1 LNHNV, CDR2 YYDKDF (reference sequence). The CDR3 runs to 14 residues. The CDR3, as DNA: TGTGCCACCAGCAGGATCTCGGGCAATCAGCCCCAGCATTTT. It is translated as CATSRISGNQPQHF.

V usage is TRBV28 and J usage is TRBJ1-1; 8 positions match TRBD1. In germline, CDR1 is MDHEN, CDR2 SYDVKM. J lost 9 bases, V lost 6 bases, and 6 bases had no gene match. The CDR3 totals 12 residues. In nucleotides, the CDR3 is TGTGCCAGCAGCACGACAGGGGTTAAAGCTTTCTTT. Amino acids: CASSTTGVKAFF.

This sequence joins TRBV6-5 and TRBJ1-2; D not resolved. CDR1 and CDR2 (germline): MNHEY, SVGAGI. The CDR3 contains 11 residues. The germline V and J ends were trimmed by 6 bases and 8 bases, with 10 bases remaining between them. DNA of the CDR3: TGTGCCAGCAGGGCAGTTAGCGGCTACACCTTC. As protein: CASRAVSGYTF.

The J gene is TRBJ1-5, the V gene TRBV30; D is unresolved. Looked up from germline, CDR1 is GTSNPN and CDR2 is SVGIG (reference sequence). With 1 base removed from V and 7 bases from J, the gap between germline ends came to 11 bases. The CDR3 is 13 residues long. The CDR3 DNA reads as TGTGCCTGGAGTGAGGTGGGCAGACAGCCCCAGCATTTT. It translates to CAWSEVGRQPQHF.

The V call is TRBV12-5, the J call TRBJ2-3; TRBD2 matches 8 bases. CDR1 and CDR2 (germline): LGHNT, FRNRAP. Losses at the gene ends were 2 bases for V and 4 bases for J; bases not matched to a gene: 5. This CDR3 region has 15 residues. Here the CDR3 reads CASGLQLADSDTQYF. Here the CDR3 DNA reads TGTGCTAGTGGTTTGCAACTAGCGGATTCAGATACGCAGTATTTT.

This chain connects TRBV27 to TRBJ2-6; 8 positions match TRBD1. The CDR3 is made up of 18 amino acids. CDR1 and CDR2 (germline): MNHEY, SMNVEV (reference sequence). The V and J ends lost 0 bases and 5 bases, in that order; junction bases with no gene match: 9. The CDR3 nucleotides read TGTGCCAGCAGTTTATCCGGGACAGGCCCTTCCTGGGCCAACGTCCTGACTTTC. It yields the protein CASSLSGTGPSWANVLTF.

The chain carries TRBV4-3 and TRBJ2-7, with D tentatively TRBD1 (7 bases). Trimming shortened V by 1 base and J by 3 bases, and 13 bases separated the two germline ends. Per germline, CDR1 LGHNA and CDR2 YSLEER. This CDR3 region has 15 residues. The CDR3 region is CASSQAQGGYYEQYF. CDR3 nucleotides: TGCGCCAGCAGCCAAGCGCAGGGGGGATACTACGAGCAGTACTTC.

The CDR3 DNA reads TGTGCCAGCAGTGTTCGGGCAGGGACAATCAAAGAGACCCAGTACTTC. Protein: CASSVRAGTIKETQYF. The gene calls are TRBV2 and TRBJ2-5; D is perhaps TRBD1 (6 bases). V lost 4 bases and J 3 bases, leaving 18 bases between the germline ends. Germline V gene lookup returns CDR1 SNHLY and CDR2 FYNNEI. The CDR3 runs to 16 residues.

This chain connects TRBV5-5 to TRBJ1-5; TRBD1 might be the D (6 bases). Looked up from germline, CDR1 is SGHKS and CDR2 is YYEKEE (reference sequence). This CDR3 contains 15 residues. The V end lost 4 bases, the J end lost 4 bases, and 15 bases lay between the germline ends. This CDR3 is CASSLTGTPNQPQHF. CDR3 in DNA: TGTGCCAGCAGCCTCACAGGGACCCCTAATCAGCCCCAGCATTTT.

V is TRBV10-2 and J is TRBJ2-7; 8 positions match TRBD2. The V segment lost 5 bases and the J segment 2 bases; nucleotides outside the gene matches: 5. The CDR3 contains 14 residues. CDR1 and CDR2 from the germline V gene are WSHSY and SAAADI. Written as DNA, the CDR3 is TGCGCCAGCAGTCGGGGGGGGGTCCCCTACGAGCAGTACTTC. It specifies CASSRGGVPYEQYF.

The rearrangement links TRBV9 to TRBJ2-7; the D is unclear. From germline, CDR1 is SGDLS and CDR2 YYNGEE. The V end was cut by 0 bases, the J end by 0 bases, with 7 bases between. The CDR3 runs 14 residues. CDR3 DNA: TGTGCCAGCAGCGTAGGTCCTAGCTCCTACGAGCAGTACTTC. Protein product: CASSVGPSSYEQYF.

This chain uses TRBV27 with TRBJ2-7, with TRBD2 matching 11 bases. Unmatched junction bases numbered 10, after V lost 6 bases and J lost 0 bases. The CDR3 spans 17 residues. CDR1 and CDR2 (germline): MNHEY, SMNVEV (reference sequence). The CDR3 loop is CASRTISSGRTSYEQYF. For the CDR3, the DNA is TGTGCCAGCAGAACTATATCTAGCGGGAGGACCTCCTACGAGCAGTACTTC.

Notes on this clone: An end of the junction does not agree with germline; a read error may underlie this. As DNA, the CDR3 is TGTGCCTGGAGTTTGAACGCGGGTAGGGACTTC. Protein: CAWSLNAGRDF. The chain combines TRBV30 with TRBJ2-7; a possible D gene is TRBD2 (5 bases). Germline-derived CDR1 and CDR2 are GTSNPN and SVGIG (reference sequence). There are 11 residues in the CDR3.

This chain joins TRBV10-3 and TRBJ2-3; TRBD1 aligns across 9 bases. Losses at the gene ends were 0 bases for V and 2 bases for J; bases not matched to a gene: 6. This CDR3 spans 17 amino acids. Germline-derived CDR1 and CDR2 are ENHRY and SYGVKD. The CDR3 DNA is TGTGCCATCAGTGAGTCGACAGGGGGTTTCCCCACAGATACGCAGTATTTT. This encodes CAISESTGGFPTDTQYF.

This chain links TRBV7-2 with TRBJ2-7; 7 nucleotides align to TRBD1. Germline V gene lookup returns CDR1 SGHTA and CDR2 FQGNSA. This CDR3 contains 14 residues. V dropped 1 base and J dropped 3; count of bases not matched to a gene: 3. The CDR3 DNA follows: TGTGCCAGCAGCTTAGGACAGGGTCTCTACGAGCAGTACTTC. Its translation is CASSLGQGLYEQYF.

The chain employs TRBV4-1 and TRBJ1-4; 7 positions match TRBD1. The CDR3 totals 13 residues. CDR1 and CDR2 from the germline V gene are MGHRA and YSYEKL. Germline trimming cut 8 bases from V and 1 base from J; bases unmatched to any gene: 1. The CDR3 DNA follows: TGCGCCAGCCGACAGGGAACTAATGAAAAACTGTTTTTT. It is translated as CASRQGTNEKLFF.

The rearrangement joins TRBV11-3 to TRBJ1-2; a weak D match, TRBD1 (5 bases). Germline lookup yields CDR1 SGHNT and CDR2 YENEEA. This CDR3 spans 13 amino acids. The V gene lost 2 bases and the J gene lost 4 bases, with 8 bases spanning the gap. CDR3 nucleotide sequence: TGTGCCAGCAGCTTATCGGGGGGCTATGGCTACACCTTC. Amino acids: CASSLSGGYGYTF.

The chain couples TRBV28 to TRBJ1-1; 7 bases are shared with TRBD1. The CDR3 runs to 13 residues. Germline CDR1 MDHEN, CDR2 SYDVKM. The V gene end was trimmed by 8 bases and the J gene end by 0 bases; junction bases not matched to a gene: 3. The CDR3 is CASGTELNTEAFF. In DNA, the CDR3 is TGTGCCAGCGGGACAGAGTTGAACACTGAAGCTTTCTTT.